The 10 T cell receptor beta chains presented below share a single source sample, sequenced in a study of CD8 T cells in ankylosing spondylitis. One entry per CDR3 protein results from TCRdb running MiXCR on the 5' RACE reads. The sample contains about 360,000 distinct CDR3 sequences, approximately 14% of which appear only once. Material for sequencing was blood, either unsorted or a sorted T cell fraction (not recorded which). The receptors were gathered from a male donor with ankylosing spondylitis or in good health (not recorded which).

This chain joins TRBV20-1 and TRBJ2-3; TRBD2 matches at 7 bases. The CDR3 is made up of 15 amino acids. V trimming: 3 bases; J trimming: 6 bases; junction bases outside the gene matches: 12. CDR1 and CDR2 (germline): DFQATT, SNEGSKA (reference sequence). CDR3 loop: CSARGGDLRGDTQYF. The DNA of the CDR3 is TGCAGTGCTAGGGGAGGGGATCTAAGAGGTGATACGCAGTATTTT.

This clonotype was picked up a small number of times. The CDR3 spells CASSEPGAYGYTF. CDR3 nucleotide sequence: TGTGCCAGCAGTGAACCAGGGGCGTATGGCTACACCTTC. The genes are TRBV6-1 and TRBJ1-2, with a weak D call TRBD1 (6 bases). The CDR3 covers 13 residues. Trimming removed 2 bases at V and 5 bases at J, with 9 bases between. Germline CDR1 is MNHNS and CDR2 is SASEGT.

The chain has TRBV27 and TRBJ2-7; TRBD1 matches 7 bases. CDR1 and CDR2 from the germline V gene are MNHEY and SMNVEV (reference sequence). J lost 6 bases, V lost 2 bases, and 4 bases had no gene match. There are 13 residues in the CDR3. CDR3 nucleotide sequence: TGTGCCAGCAGTTTACGATACAGGGGCGAGCAGTACTTC. Translation: CASSLRYRGEQYF.

There are a few counts of this clonotype. CDR3 sequence reads: CAWSVEIAGVGETQYF. The CDR3, as DNA: TGTGCCTGGAGTGTCGAAATAGCGGGGGTTGGAGAGACCCAGTACTTC. This chain links TRBV30 with TRBJ2-5; 9 positions agree with TRBD2. CDR3 length equals 16 residues. Germline V gives CDR1 GTSNPN, CDR2 SVGIG (reference sequence). V shed 0 bases and J 4 bases; nucleotides not matched to a gene: 9.

This CDR3 reads CASSEARRASSGNTIYF. The CDR3 bases are TGTGCCAGCAGTGAAGCGCGGAGGGCCTCCTCTGGAAACACCATATATTTT. This chain joins TRBV2 and TRBJ1-3; D not certain. The CDR3 contains 17 residues. CDR1 SNHLY and CDR2 FYNNEI come from the germline V gene. With 0 bases removed from V and 0 bases from J, the gap between germline ends came to 12 bases.

This chain connects TRBV5-1 to TRBJ2-7; weak D call: TRBD2 (6 bases). Germline V CDR1 and CDR2: SGHRS, YFSETQ. With 4 bases removed from V and 6 bases from J, the gap between germline ends came to 11 bases. CDR3 size: 12 residues. CDR3 DNA: TGCGCCAGCAGCCCCGGGACTGGCGAGCAGTACTTC. Translation: CASSPGTGEQYF.

The chain recombines TRBV18 with TRBJ2-1, with D tentatively TRBD2 (6 bases). The CDR3 has 16 residues. V was shortened by 3 bases and J by 9 bases, with 21 bases between the two germline ends. The germline V gene has CDR1 KGHSH and CDR2 LQKENI. The CDR3 here is CASSPTGLLGGVEQFF. CDR3 coding DNA: TGTGCCAGCTCACCTACGGGCCTCCTCGGAGGGGTTGAGCAGTTCTTC.

This clonotype was counted only a few times. V is TRBV29-1 and J is TRBJ2-1; TRBD2 matches 7 bases. V trimming: 7 bases; J trimming: 6 bases; junction bases outside the gene matches: 6. CDR3 length: 12 residues. The germline V gene has CDR1 SQVTM and CDR2 ANQGSEA. In DNA, the CDR3 is TGCAGCGCAGGGAGGGGTAGCAATGAGCAGTTCTTC. It yields the protein CSAGRGSNEQFF.

J is TRBJ2-7 and V is TRBV5-1; tentatively, D is TRBD2 (5 bases). Trimming took 0 bases from V and 0 from J, leaving 10 bases between them. Germline V gives CDR1 SGHRS, CDR2 YFSETQ. The CDR3 has 15 residues. CDR3 sequence: CASSLEPGSSYEQYF. The CDR3 bases are TGCGCCAGCAGCTTGGAGCCGGGGAGCTCCTACGAGCAGTACTTC.

V gene TRBV18 combines with J gene TRBJ2-5, with D maybe TRBD2 (5 bases). V lost 0 bases and J lost 4, with 9 bases in between. The germline gives CDR1 KGHSH, CDR2 LQKENI. There are 14 residues in the CDR3. The CDR3 DNA is TGTGCCAGCTCACCACCGGCGGGCGGAGAGACCCAGTACTTC. This sequence encodes CASSPPAGGETQYF.